This T cell receptor (beta chain) was captured by sequencing in a study of response to subunit inactivated influenza vaccine. TCRdb reprocessed the RT-PCR reads with MiXCR, giving one entry per CDR3 protein. Among hundreds of thousands of distinct CDR3 sequences listed, about 11% were seen once. The sample was also reused in another study, on T cells expressing NK-cell markers. That source notes: UMI-tagged 5'RACE template switching yielded the TCR beta cDNA.

This receptor was obtained from a man over 45 who received an inactivated influenza vaccine. Sequences were derived from PBMCs from blood, sampled on the day of vaccination.

The CDR3 nucleotides are TGCAGTGCTCCTCCCCGGGACCGAACGGCCTACGAGCAGTACTTC. As protein: CSAPPRDRTAYEQYF. The chain employs TRBV20-1 and TRBJ2-7; D might be TRBD1 or TRBD2, each matching 5 bases. The CDR3 runs 15 residues. CDR1 and CDR2 from the germline V gene are DFQATT and SNEGSKA (reference sequence). Trimming left V 5 bases short and J 2 bases short, with 19 bases between.